These 24 T cell receptor beta chains share one sample of origin, sequenced in a study of T cells expressing NK-cell markers. After re-calling the 5' RACE reads, TCRdb lists one entry per CDR3 protein, DNA absent. The sample table sets out 450,000 to 600,000 distinct CDR3 sequences. Sequences were obtained from blood T cells: a sorted CD56 or NKG2C T cell subset, CD4+ or CD8+ T cells, or bulk PBMC T cells (not recorded which). All receptors come from a man between 18 and 35 years old in good health.

CDR3 sequence: CSARVSGSSGANVLTF. V and J are TRBV20-1 and TRBJ2-6. The CDR3 has 16 residues. Germline loops: CDR1 DFQATT, CDR2 SNEGSKA (reference sequence).

The chain recombines TRBV4-2 with TRBJ1-3; without DNA, the TCRdb call of TRBD1 cannot be checked. Germline V gene lookup returns CDR1 LGHNA and CDR2 YNFKEQ. The CDR3 runs to 17 residues. The CDR3 region is CASSQDRAVLGGNTIYF.

V and J are TRBV7-9 and TRBJ2-7; the D call from TCRdb, TRBD1, cannot be confirmed without DNA. Germline V gene lookup returns CDR1 SEHNR and CDR2 FQNEAQ (reference sequence). The CDR3 loop spans 16 amino acids. CDR3 protein: CASSPPAGQGAHEQYF.

The chain recombines TRBV18 with TRBJ2-3; without DNA, the TCRdb call of TRBD1 cannot be checked. In germline, CDR1 is KGHSH, CDR2 LQKENI. The CDR3 consists of 15 residues. This CDR3 reads CASSPTGAWTDTQYF.

The chain is built from TRBV6-1 and TRBJ2-6; the TRBD1 assignment by TCRdb is unverifiable without DNA. Germline V gene sequence: CDR1 MNHNS, CDR2 SASEGT. The CDR3 covers 16 residues. CDR3 in amino acids: CATRQGALGGANVLTF.

The J gene is TRBJ1-1, the V gene TRBV20-1. CDR1 is DFQATT and CDR2 is SNEGSKA in the germline V gene (reference sequence). The CDR3 contains 11 residues. The chain's CDR3 is CSAPTATEAFF.

This chain joins TRBV20-1 and TRBJ2-1; the D call from TCRdb, TRBD1, cannot be confirmed without DNA. Germline CDR1 and CDR2: DFQATT and SNEGSKA (reference sequence). The CDR3 runs to 15 residues. The CDR3 region is CSASRDSGGRNEQFF.

The chain is built from TRBV5-1 and TRBJ2-3; TCRdb gives TRBD2 as the D gene, but with no DNA this cannot be confirmed. The germline CDR1 and CDR2 sequences are SGHRS and YFSETQ. The CDR3 consists of 16 residues. The chain's CDR3 is CASSPGLEISTDTQYF.

V and J are TRBV6-1 and TRBJ1-2; with no DNA, the TCRdb D assignment of TRBD1 cannot be verified. Germline-derived CDR1 and CDR2 are MNHNS and SASEGT. The CDR3 covers 15 residues. CDR3 loop: CASNVPGVGPEGYTF.

The genes are TRBV24-1 and TRBJ2-3; TCRdb's assignment of TRBD1 cannot be checked, as there is no DNA. The CDR3 is 16 amino acids. CDR1 KGHDR and CDR2 SFDVKD come from the germline V gene. The CDR3 is CATSDRGQGAGDTQYF.

The V and J genes are TRBV3-1 and TRBJ1-1; the D call from TCRdb, TRBD1, cannot be confirmed without DNA. Per the germline V gene, CDR1 is LGHDT and CDR2 is YNNKEL (reference sequence). The CDR3 sequence is 16 residues long. The CDR3 here is CASSPMAGGMNTEAFF.

The chain couples TRBV6-2 or TRBV6-3 to TRBJ2-5; TCRdb proposes TRBD1, but this gene call is untestable without DNA. CDR3 length: 14 amino acids. The germline CDR1 and CDR2 sequences are MNHEY and SVGEGT. The CDR3 here is CASSYTGPQETQYF.

This chain connects TRBV2 to TRBJ2-7; TCRdb gives TRBD2 as the D gene, but with no DNA this cannot be confirmed. CDR3 length: 16 residues. Germline assignment: CDR1 SNHLY and CDR2 FYNNEI. The CDR3 reads CASRDTVASGLWEQYF.

This CDR3 reads CSARAVVGNTIYF. V is TRBV20-1 and J is TRBJ1-3; TCRdb lists TRBD1, though no DNA is available to test this call. Germline CDR1 DFQATT, CDR2 SNEGSKA (reference sequence). This CDR3 has 13 amino acids.

The chain couples TRBV6-2 or TRBV6-3 to TRBJ2-1; absent DNA, TCRdb's TRBD1 call cannot be checked. The CDR3 contains 15 residues. Germline assignment: CDR1 MNHEY and CDR2 SVGEGT. The CDR3 sequence: CASSYSKDSYNEQFF.

The rearrangement links TRBV5-6 to TRBJ2-5; TCRdb designates TRBD2, a call that cannot be tested without DNA. This CDR3 is built from 18 residues. CDR1 and CDR2 from the germline V gene are SGHDT and YYEEEE. The CDR3 sequence is CASSSEARGRLHQETQYF.

J is TRBJ2-2 and V is TRBV5-1; TCRdb outputs TRBD1, but without DNA this stays unchecked. Per germline, CDR1 SGHRS and CDR2 YFSETQ. The CDR3 spans 14 residues. CDR3 sequence reads: CASSTQGVPGELFF.

The chain employs TRBV7-8 and TRBJ1-4; the TRBD1 assignment by TCRdb is unverifiable without DNA. CDR1 and CDR2 from the germline V gene are SGHVS and FQNEAQ. This CDR3 is 15 amino acids long. The CDR3 protein is CASSPWGGPNEKLFF.

The rearrangement joins TRBV5-1 to TRBJ2-4. This CDR3 is 11 amino acids long. Per the germline V gene, CDR1 is SGHRS and CDR2 is YFSETQ. CDR3 region: CASSCLNRPYF.

The chain recombines TRBV29-1 with TRBJ2-1; TCRdb designates TRBD2, a call that cannot be tested without DNA. Looked up from germline, CDR1 is SQVTM and CDR2 is ANQGSEA. The CDR3 sequence is 11 residues long. The CDR3 protein is CSSSGTNEQFF.

V is TRBV20-1 and J is TRBJ2-4. Germline CDR1 is DFQATT and CDR2 is SNEGSKA (reference sequence). CDR3 length: 13 amino acids. This CDR3 is CSAARMGKNIQYF.

V gene TRBV12-3 or TRBV12-4 combines with J gene TRBJ1-3. The CDR3 totals 15 residues. The CDR3 loop is CASSFGRLSGNTIYF.

The V and J genes are TRBV19 and TRBJ1-2; the D call of TRBD1 rests on TCRdb alone, since no DNA is present to check it. This CDR3 region has 16 residues. Germline CDR1 is LNHDA and CDR2 is SQIVND (reference sequence). CDR3 residues: CASQPLGGQGNYGYTF.

This chain connects TRBV6-1 to TRBJ1-5. The CDR3 length is 13 residues. Germline assignment: CDR1 MNHNS and CDR2 SASEGT. CDR3 sequence: CASREGNSQPQHF.